The 21 T cell receptor beta chains below come from one sample, sequenced in a study of T cells expressing NK-cell markers. TCRdb reanalyzed the 5' RACE reads and collapses them to one entry per CDR3 protein, without DNA. There are about 460,000 distinct CDR3 sequences in the sample, with 1.4% to 1.5% held by the top ten. The material sequenced was blood T cells: a sorted CD56 or NKG2C T cell subset, CD4+ or CD8+ T cells, or bulk PBMC T cells (not recorded which). Source of these receptors: a woman aged 50 to 60 in good health.

J is TRBJ1-1 and V is TRBV7-9; as DNA is missing, the TRBD1 call by TCRdb cannot be tested. The CDR3 is 14 amino acids. Looked up from germline, CDR1 is SEHNR and CDR2 is FQNEAQ (reference sequence). The CDR3 reads CASSRDRMNTEAFF.

The chain uses TRBV29-1 and TRBJ2-1. The V gene's germline CDR1 is SQVTM and CDR2 ANQGSEA. The CDR3 is 13 amino acids. The CDR3 loop reads CSLSLGVYNEQFF.

V gene TRBV7-2 combines with J gene TRBJ2-1; TCRdb selects TRBD2, and the lack of DNA leaves this call unchecked. This CDR3 has 15 amino acids. From germline, CDR1 is SGHTA and CDR2 FQGNSA. CDR3 amino acids: CASSSGLAGVEGQFF.

This chain connects TRBV5-5 to TRBJ1-2. The CDR3 sequence is 11 residues long. From germline, CDR1 is SGHKS and CDR2 YYEKEE (reference sequence). The CDR3 is CASSATYGYTF.

The chain carries TRBV12-3 or TRBV12-4 and TRBJ2-1; TCRdb's assignment of TRBD2 cannot be checked, as there is no DNA. The CDR3 extends over 13 amino acids. The CDR3 reads CASRTSGPNEQFF.

The chain recombines TRBV12-3 or TRBV12-4 with TRBJ2-1; the D call of TRBD2 rests on TCRdb alone, since no DNA is present to check it. The CDR3 consists of 15 residues. The CDR3 sequence: CASRPESILAWGQFF.

The gene calls are TRBV10-2 and TRBJ2-3; TCRdb's D call, TRBD2, is unchecked because there is no DNA. Germline V gives CDR1 WSHSY, CDR2 SAAADI. CDR3 length equals 16 residues. The CDR3 sequence is CASRATSGTRGDTQYF.

This chain uses TRBV5-1 with TRBJ1-1; TCRdb returns TRBD1, unconfirmable since there is no DNA. The CDR3 consists of 14 residues. Germline V gene data show CDR1 as SGHRS and CDR2 as YFSETQ. The CDR3 loop is CASSSPGQGGAAFF.

The chain carries TRBV7-9 and TRBJ1-1. Germline V CDR1 and CDR2: SEHNR, FQNEAQ (reference sequence). The CDR3 runs 13 residues. CDR3 sequence reads: CASSSMGNTEAFF.

The chain is built from TRBV2 and TRBJ2-2. CDR1 is SNHLY, CDR2 FYNNEI, per germline. The CDR3 is 14 residues long. The CDR3 sequence is CASRKQLNTGELFF.

The chain joins TRBV10-1 to TRBJ2-5; TCRdb names TRBD1, which stays unverified in the absence of DNA. Germline-derived CDR1 and CDR2 are WNHNN and SYGVQD (reference sequence). The CDR3 length is 14 residues. The CDR3 protein is CASSEGGPQETQYF.

CDR3 in amino acids: CASSEFGGPGANVLTF. The chain has TRBV25-1 and TRBJ2-6; the D call of TRBD1 rests on TCRdb alone, since no DNA is present to check it. The CDR3 is 16 residues long. CDR1 is MGHDK and CDR2 is SYGVNS in the germline V gene. Looking up the rest from reference TRBV25-1 and TRBJ2-6 gives the full variable domain: EADIYQTPRYLVIGTGKKITLECSQTMGHDKMYWYQQDPGMELHLIHYSYGVNSTEKGDLSSESTVSRIRTEHFPLTLESARPSHTSQYLCASSEFGGPGANVLTFGAGSRLTVL.

The rearrangement joins TRBV12-3 or TRBV12-4 to TRBJ2-1; TCRdb's D call of TRBD2 is untestable without DNA. The CDR3 is 15 residues long. CDR3 sequence: CASSLLLAGLDEQFF.

The chain has TRBV5-1 and TRBJ2-7. CDR1 and CDR2 from the germline V gene are SGHRS and YFSETQ. This CDR3 is built from 12 residues. The CDR3: CASRLHPYEQYF.

This chain joins TRBV7-9 and TRBJ2-1; with no DNA, the TCRdb D assignment of TRBD1 cannot be verified. CDR1 SEHNR and CDR2 FQNEAQ come from the germline V gene (reference sequence). CDR3 length: 13 residues. CDR3 residues: CASSPLLGDEQFF.

CDR3 loop: CASSLAWVEANYGYTF. The chain joins TRBV5-6 to TRBJ1-2. This CDR3 region has 16 residues. Germline V gene data show CDR1 as SGHDT and CDR2 as YYEEEE.

The chain combines TRBV6-1 with TRBJ2-2; TCRdb's assignment of TRBD1 cannot be checked, as there is no DNA. The CDR3 totals 12 residues. Germline loops: CDR1 MNHNS, CDR2 SASEGT. This CDR3 reads CASSLDSWELFF.

The rearrangement uses TRBV27 and TRBJ2-7; TCRdb designates TRBD2, a call that cannot be tested without DNA. The CDR3 is 12 residues long. Germline assignment: CDR1 MNHEY and CDR2 SMNVEV (reference sequence). The CDR3 reads CASSSQGHEQYF.

The V call is TRBV6-2 or TRBV6-3, the J call TRBJ2-6; as DNA is missing, the TRBD2 call by TCRdb cannot be tested. The germline V gene encodes CDR1 MNHEY and CDR2 SVGEGT. The CDR3 has 18 amino acids. The CDR3 sequence is CASLQRLATHSGANVLTF.

The CDR3 loop reads CAIRGQHNEQFF. The genes are TRBV10-3 and TRBJ2-1; TCRdb names TRBD1, which stays unverified in the absence of DNA. Germline V gene lookup returns CDR1 ENHRY and CDR2 SYGVKD. This CDR3 has 12 residues.

This sequence joins TRBV3-1 and TRBJ2-1; absent DNA, TCRdb's TRBD2 call cannot be checked. The CDR3 extends over 16 amino acids. The V gene's germline CDR1 is LGHDT and CDR2 YNNKEL (reference sequence). This CDR3 is CASSRGGRASGNEQFF.